This T cell receptor beta chain was identified in a study of neurological immune-mediated disorders. The method for making cDNA was 5'RACE, and it used 10-nucleotide random UMIs. MiXCR, run by TCRdb on the 5' RACE reads, gives a single entry per CDR3 protein. The data show 20,000 to 30,000 distinct CDR3 sequences, with 6.5% to 8.5% seen just once and more than 4.5% held by the top ten. The study's findings and limits: Expanded clones shared no CDR3 amino acid sequences across subjects, suggesting private repertoires in all groups.

Volunteers from a blood bank in Maryland, USA, made up the healthy controls. This clonotype was seen repeatedly, ten times or more. Its target is unknown. This TCR came from a woman aged 40 to 49 in good health. What was sequenced was PBMCs.

The CDR3 loop reads CSAEGPLAGGSYEQYF. DNA of the CDR3: TGCAGTGCTGAGGGGCCCCTGGCGGGAGGCTCCTACGAGCAGTACTTC. This sequence joins TRBV20-1 and TRBJ2-7; TRBD2 aligns across 8 bases. V trimming: 5 bases; J trimming: 0 bases; junction bases outside the gene matches: 12. Germline V lookup: CDR1 DFQATT, CDR2 SNEGSKA (reference sequence). The CDR3 totals 16 residues.